One sample yielded the 11 T cell receptor beta chains listed below, sequenced in a study of T cell responses to AZD1222 COVID-19 vaccine. Repertoires were generated with immunoSEQ multiplex PCR, while TCRdb's copy carries only in-frame clones and drops some. The sample lists 90,000 to 130,000 clones, about 90% seen once, with 7.8% in the top ten. The sample was peripheral blood, taken on day 0 of AZD1222 vaccination. Receptors were obtained from an adult in good health.

The V and J genes are TRBV7-9 and TRBJ2-5; D unclear. The CDR3 totals 12 residues. Trimming cost V 5 bases and J 5 bases, with 9 bases left between them. Germline V gene data show CDR1 as SEHNR and CDR2 as FQNEAQ (reference sequence). CDR3 amino acids: CASSPLVETQYF. In DNA, the CDR3 is TGTGCCAGCAGCCCCCTCGTCGAGACCCAGTACTTC.

The chain joins TRBV12-3 or TRBV12-4 to TRBJ1-1, with 7 bases that match TRBD1. The CDR3 is 13 amino acids. J was trimmed by 6 bases and V by 1 base; bases with no gene match: 2. CDR3 bases: TGTGCCAGCAGTTTAGGGCAGGGGGCTGAAGCTTTCTTT. This codes for CASSLGQGAEAFF.

V usage is TRBV14 and J usage is TRBJ1-2, with unresolved D. From germline, CDR1 is SGHDN and CDR2 FVKESK. V was trimmed by 0 bases and J by 3 bases, leaving 14 bases between them. The CDR3 sequence is 16 residues long. CDR3 loop: CASSQDCLGIYYGYTF. DNA of the CDR3: TGTGCCAGCAGCCAAGATTGTTTGGGAATTTACTATGGCTACACCTTC.

The chain links TRBV19 to TRBJ2-7; TRBD1 matches at 11 bases. The V gene end was trimmed by 7 bases and the J gene end by 4 bases; junction bases not matched to a gene: 3. CDR3 size: 13 residues. From germline, CDR1 is LNHDA and CDR2 SQIVND (reference sequence). This CDR3 reads CASKGDRGYEQYF. The CDR3 DNA reads TGTGCCAGTAAAGGGGACAGGGGGTACGAGCAGTACTTC.

This clone was counted between two and nine times. V usage is TRBV19 and J usage is TRBJ2-1; possible D gene TRBD2, 6 bases. This CDR3 spans 13 amino acids. V lost 2 bases to trimming and J lost 8 bases, with 10 bases between them. Germline values: CDR1 LNHDA, CDR2 SQIVND (reference sequence). The DNA for the CDR3 is TGTGCCAGTAGTATATCGGAGGGCTATGAGCAGTTCTTC. Translated, it gives CASSISEGYEQFF.

The genes are TRBV3-1 (or the pseudogene TRBV3-2) and TRBJ2-7; D uncertain. The CDR3 loop spans 14 amino acids. The V end lost 2 bases, the J end lost 7 bases, and 15 bases lay between the germline ends. Germline loops: CDR1 LGHDT, CDR2 YNNKEL (reference sequence). The CDR3 region is CASSQHTDAGEQYF. CDR3 nucleotide sequence: TGTGCCAGCAGCCAACATACCGATGCTGGAGAGCAGTACTTC.

The count of this clone is one. The chain recombines TRBV7-8 with TRBJ1-5; weak D call: TRBD1 (6 bases). Germline V gives CDR1 SGHVS, CDR2 FQNEAQ. CDR3 length equals 15 residues. The V end was cut by 1 base, the J end by 5 bases, with 12 bases between. CDR3 sequence reads: CASSLVATGDQPQHF. For the CDR3, the DNA is TGTGCCAGCAGCTTAGTCGCGACAGGTGATCAGCCCCAGCATTTT.

This chain uses TRBV11-2 with TRBJ1-3; maybe TRBD1 (5 bases). There are 18 residues in the CDR3. The V end was cut by 1 base, the J end by 0 bases, with 16 bases between. Germline lookup yields CDR1 SGHAT and CDR2 FQNNGV. This CDR3 reads CASSLVGSGSSSGNTIYF. The CDR3 DNA is TGTGCCAGCAGCTTAGTTGGATCAGGGTCAAGCTCTGGAAACACCATATATTTT.

This clone was observed a handful of times. The rearrangement links TRBV30 to TRBJ2-2, with 9 positions matching TRBD2. The length of the CDR3 is 15 residues. The germline V gene encodes CDR1 GTSNPN and CDR2 SVGIG (reference sequence). V was pared by 2 bases and J by 5 bases, with 6 bases of the junction left unmatched. CDR3 residues: CAWSTLAGDTGELFF. The CDR3 nucleotides are TGTGCCTGGAGTACGTTAGCGGGGGATACCGGGGAGCTGTTTTTT.

A remark on this clone: This may stem from a read error, because a much larger clone lies one nucleotide away. V is TRBV6-6 and J is TRBJ1-1; 7 nucleotides agree with TRBD1. Germline loops: CDR1 MNHNY, CDR2 SVGAGI (reference sequence). The CDR3 extends over 13 amino acids. V shed 6 bases and J 1 base; nucleotides not matched to a gene: 2. In DNA, the CDR3 is TGTGCCAGCAGCCGACAGGGGAACACTGAAGCTTTCTTT. Translation gives CASSRQGNTEAFF.

The chain carries TRBV18 and TRBJ2-3; TRBD2 aligns across 13 bases. The V gene end was trimmed by 5 bases and the J gene end by 9 bases; junction bases not matched to a gene: 17. CDR1 and CDR2 from the germline V gene are KGHSH and LQKENI. The CDR3 length is 18 residues. CDR3 residues: CASSSKQTSGGTMWTQYF. The CDR3 DNA sequence: TGTGCCAGCTCATCAAAGCAGACTAGCGGGGGGACCATGTGGACGCAGTATTTT.